Shown below are 11 T cell receptor beta chains from a single sample sequenced in a study of blood T cell repertoires in COVID-19. TCRdb's copy holds only in-frame clones and misses some; the assay was immunoSEQ multiplex PCR. The profile covers more than 9,000 clones, with about four fifths appearing a single time and around 3.7% taken by the ten largest. The specimen sequenced was peripheral blood. The receptor set was obtained from a woman in her sixties with acute or convalescent COVID-19.

The V call is TRBV6-5, the J call TRBJ1-4; D is possibly TRBD1 (5 bases). Germline V lookup: CDR1 MNHEY, CDR2 SVGAGI. The CDR3 contains 14 residues. Deletions cut 6 bases from V and 4 bases from J, with 12 bases between. CDR3 region: CASSRQNSNEKLFF. CDR3 nucleotide sequence: TGTGCCAGCAGCAGACAGAACAGTAATGAAAAACTGTTTTTT.

CDR3 residues: CASSILGGNQPQHF. CDR3 sequence (DNA): TGTGCCAGTAGTATTCTCGGGGGGAATCAGCCCCAGCATTTT. This chain joins TRBV19 and TRBJ1-5, with D maybe TRBD1 (5 bases). Trimming left V 3 bases short and J 4 bases short, with 10 bases between. CDR1 LNHDA and CDR2 SQIVND come from the germline V gene (reference sequence). The CDR3 runs 14 residues.

J is TRBJ2-2 and V is TRBV5-1; TRBD1 matches at 9 bases. The CDR3 extends over 15 amino acids. Germline CDR1 SGHRS, CDR2 YFSETQ. After removal of 0 bases from V and 6 bases from J, the junction contained 3 bases not matched to a gene. CDR3 region: CASSLEGQGPGELFF. DNA for the CDR3: TGCGCCAGCAGCTTGGAGGGACAGGGACCCGGGGAGCTGTTTTTT.

This chain links TRBV9 with TRBJ2-2, with no clear D. The length of the CDR3 is 15 residues. The V end lost 4 bases, the J end lost 4 bases, and 14 bases lay between the germline ends. Per germline, CDR1 SGDLS and CDR2 YYNGEE. The CDR3 loop is CASSPRLSGTGELFF. The CDR3 coding sequence is TGTGCCAGCAGCCCACGTCTATCGGGCACCGGGGAGCTGTTTTTT.

The genes are TRBV20-1 and TRBJ2-2, with TRBD2 matching 13 bases. The CDR3 has 15 residues. CDR1 DFQATT and CDR2 SNEGSKA come from the germline V gene (reference sequence). V lost 3 bases to trimming and J lost 7 bases; unmatched junction nucleotides: 5. The DNA for the CDR3 is TGCAGTGCTAGTACTAGCGGGGGGGCCGGCGGGGAGCTGTTTTTT. It is translated as CSASTSGGAGGELFF.

There are a few counts of this clone. The rearrangement joins TRBV19 to TRBJ1-1; possibly TRBD1 for D (5 bases). The ends were cut back, 3 bases at V and 6 bases at J, with 11 bases in the middle. Germline assignment: CDR1 LNHDA and CDR2 SQIVND (reference sequence). The CDR3 is 13 amino acids. The CDR3 sequence is CASSISDTAEAFF. The CDR3 DNA follows: TGTGCCAGTAGTATTTCGGACACCGCTGAAGCTTTCTTT.

This clone has just a few counts. The gene calls are TRBV5-4 and TRBJ1-4; a weak D match, TRBD1 (5 bases). The CDR3 has 15 residues. V was shortened by 4 bases and J by 7 bases, with 17 bases between the two germline ends. Germline V gene data show CDR1 as SGHNT and CDR2 as YYREEE (reference sequence). The CDR3 loop is CASSRGGGRSEKLFF. CDR3 bases: TGTGCCAGCAGCCGGGGGGGAGGGCGCAGTGAAAAACTGTTTTTT.

This chain connects TRBV7-9 to TRBJ1-4, with 11 bases fitting TRBD1. Germline V CDR1 and CDR2: SEHNR, FQNEAQ (reference sequence). V shed 5 bases and J 2 bases; nucleotides not matched to a gene: 7. The CDR3 sequence is 17 residues long. The CDR3 spells CASSTWTGGRTNEKLFF. The CDR3 DNA is TGTGCCAGCAGCACTTGGACAGGGGGCAGGACTAATGAAAAACTGTTTTTT.

CDR3 protein: CASSFPFEEQYF. The CDR3 coding sequence is TGTGCCAGCAGCTTCCCTTTCGAGGAGCAGTACTTC. V is TRBV5-6 and J is TRBJ2-7, with D unresolved. Germline V gene sequence: CDR1 SGHDT, CDR2 YYEEEE. Trimming took off 2 bases at V and 7 bases at J, with 10 bases between the two ends. The CDR3 has 12 amino acids.

The V and J genes are TRBV5-6 and TRBJ1-1; the D gene is possibly TRBD1 (6 bases). CDR3 length equals 13 residues. CDR1 is SGHDT and CDR2 is YYEEEE in the germline V gene. Trimming took 4 bases from V and 5 from J, leaving 12 bases between them. The CDR3 spells CASSAQGRTEAFF. CDR3 DNA sequence: TGTGCCAGCAGCGCACAGGGTAGGACTGAAGCTTTCTTT.

The chain recombines TRBV6-6 with TRBJ2-1; 10 nucleotides agree with TRBD2. The germline V gene encodes CDR1 MNHNY and CDR2 SVGAGI (reference sequence). V shed 5 bases, J shed 7 bases, and the junction held 5 bases outside the gene matches. This CDR3 is built from 14 residues. The CDR3 sequence: CASSRAGGLNEQFF. The CDR3, as DNA: TGTGCCAGCAGTCGAGCGGGGGGGCTGAATGAGCAGTTCTTC.